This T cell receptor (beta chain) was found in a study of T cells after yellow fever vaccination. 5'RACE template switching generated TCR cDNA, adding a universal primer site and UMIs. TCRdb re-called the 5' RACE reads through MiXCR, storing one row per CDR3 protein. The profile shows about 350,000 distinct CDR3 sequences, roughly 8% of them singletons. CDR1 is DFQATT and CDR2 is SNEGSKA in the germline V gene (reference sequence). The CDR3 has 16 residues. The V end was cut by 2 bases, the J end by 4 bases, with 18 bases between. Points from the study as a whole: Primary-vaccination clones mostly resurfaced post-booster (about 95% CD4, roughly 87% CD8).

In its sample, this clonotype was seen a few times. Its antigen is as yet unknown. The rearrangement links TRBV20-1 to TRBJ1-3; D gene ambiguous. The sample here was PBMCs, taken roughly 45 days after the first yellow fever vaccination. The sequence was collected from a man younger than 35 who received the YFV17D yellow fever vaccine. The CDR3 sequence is CSARTIGVGSGNTIYF. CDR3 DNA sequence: TGCAGTGCTAGAACGATCGGGGTAGGGTCCGGAAACACCATATATTTT.